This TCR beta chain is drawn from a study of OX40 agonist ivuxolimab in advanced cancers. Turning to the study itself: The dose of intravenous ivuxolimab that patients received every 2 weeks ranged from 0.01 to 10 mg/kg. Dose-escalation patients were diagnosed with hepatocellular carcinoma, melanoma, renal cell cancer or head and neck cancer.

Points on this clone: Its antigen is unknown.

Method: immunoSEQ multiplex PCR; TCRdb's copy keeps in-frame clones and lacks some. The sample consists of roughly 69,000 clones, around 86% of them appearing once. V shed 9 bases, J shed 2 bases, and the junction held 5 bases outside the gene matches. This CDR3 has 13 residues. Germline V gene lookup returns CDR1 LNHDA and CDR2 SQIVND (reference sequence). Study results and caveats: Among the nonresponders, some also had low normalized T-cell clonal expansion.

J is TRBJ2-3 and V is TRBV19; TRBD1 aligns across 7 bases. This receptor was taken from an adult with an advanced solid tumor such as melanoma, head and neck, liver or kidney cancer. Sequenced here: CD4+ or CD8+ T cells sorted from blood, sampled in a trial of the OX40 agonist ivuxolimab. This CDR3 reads CARPGQYTDTQYF. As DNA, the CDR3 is TGTGCCAGACCGGGACAGTACACAGATACGCAGTATTTT.